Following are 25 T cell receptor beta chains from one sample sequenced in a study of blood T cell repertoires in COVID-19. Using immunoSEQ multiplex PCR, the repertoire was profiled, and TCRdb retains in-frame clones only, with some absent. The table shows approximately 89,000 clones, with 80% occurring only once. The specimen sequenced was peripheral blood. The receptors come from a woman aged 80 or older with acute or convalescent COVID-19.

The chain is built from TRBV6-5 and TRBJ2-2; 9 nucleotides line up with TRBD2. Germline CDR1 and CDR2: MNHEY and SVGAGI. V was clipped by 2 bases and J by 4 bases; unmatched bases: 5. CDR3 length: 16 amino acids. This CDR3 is CASSYVVAGVTGELFF. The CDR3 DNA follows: TGTGCCAGCAGTTACGTTGTAGCGGGAGTCACCGGGGAGCTGTTTTTT.

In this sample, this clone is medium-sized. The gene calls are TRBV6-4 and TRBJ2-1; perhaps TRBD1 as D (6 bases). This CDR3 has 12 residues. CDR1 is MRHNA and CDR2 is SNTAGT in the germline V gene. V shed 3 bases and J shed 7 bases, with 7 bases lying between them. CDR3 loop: CASSEQGNEQFF. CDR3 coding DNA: TGTGCCAGCAGTGAGCAGGGGAATGAGCAGTTCTTC.

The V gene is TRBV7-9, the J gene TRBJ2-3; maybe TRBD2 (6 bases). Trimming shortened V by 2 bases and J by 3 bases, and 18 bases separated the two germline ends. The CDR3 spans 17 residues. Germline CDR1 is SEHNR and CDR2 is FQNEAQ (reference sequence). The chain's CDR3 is CASSLSSAGLETDTQYF. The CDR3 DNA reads TGTGCCAGCAGCTTATCGTCGGCGGGGTTGGAGACAGATACGCAGTATTTT.

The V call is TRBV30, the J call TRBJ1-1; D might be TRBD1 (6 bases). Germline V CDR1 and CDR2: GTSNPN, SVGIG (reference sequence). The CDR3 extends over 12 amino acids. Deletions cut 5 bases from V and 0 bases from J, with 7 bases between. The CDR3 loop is CAWGQMNTEAFF. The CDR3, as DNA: TGTGCCTGGGGACAGATGAACACTGAAGCTTTCTTT.

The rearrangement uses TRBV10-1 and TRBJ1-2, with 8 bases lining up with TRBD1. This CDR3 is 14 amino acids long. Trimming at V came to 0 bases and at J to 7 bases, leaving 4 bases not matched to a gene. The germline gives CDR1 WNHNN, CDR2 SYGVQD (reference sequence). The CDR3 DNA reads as TGCGCCAGCAGTGAGTCGGACAGGGTTCGTGGCTACACCTTC. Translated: CASSESDRVRGYTF.

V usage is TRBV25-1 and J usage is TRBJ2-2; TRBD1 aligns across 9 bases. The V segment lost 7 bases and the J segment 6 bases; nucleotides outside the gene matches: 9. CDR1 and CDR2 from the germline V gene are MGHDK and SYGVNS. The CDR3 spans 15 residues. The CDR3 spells CASTSSGQGAGELFF. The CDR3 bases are TGTGCCAGCACCTCCTCGGGACAGGGCGCCGGGGAGCTGTTTTTT. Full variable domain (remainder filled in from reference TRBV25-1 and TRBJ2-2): EADIYQTPRYLVIGTGKKITLECSQTMGHDKMYWYQQDPGMELHLIHYSYGVNSTEKGDLSSESTVSRIRTEHFPLTLESARPSHTSQYLCASTSSGQGAGELFFGEGSRLTVL.

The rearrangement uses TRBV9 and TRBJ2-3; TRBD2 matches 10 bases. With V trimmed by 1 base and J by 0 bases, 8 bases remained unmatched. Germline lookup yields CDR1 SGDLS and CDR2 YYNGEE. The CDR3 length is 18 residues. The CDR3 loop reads CASSVPIAGGSSTDTQYF. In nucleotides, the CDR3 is TGTGCCAGCAGCGTACCTATAGCGGGAGGTTCTAGCACAGATACGCAGTATTTT.

The CDR3 DNA is TGCGCCAGCAGCCAAGCCGGCTGGACTAGCGGGAGTGAGGAGCAGTTCTTC. Translating it yields CASSQAGWTSGSEEQFF. The chain employs TRBV4-1 and TRBJ2-1, with TRBD2 matching 13 bases. This CDR3 region has 17 residues. With V trimmed by 1 base and J by 10 bases, 10 bases remained unmatched. Looked up from germline, CDR1 is MGHRA and CDR2 is YSYEKL.

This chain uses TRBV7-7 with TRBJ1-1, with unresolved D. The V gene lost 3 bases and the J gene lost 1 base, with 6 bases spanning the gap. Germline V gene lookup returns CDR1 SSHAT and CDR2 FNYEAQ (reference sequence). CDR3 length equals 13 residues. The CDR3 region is CASSLTGNTEAFF. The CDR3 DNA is TGTGCCAGCAGCTTGACGGGGAACACTGAAGCTTTCTTT.

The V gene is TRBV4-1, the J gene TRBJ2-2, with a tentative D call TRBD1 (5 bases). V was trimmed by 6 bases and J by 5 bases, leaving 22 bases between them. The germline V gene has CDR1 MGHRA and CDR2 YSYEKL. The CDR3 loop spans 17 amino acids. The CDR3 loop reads CASRMRYGGAGTGELFF. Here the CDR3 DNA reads TGCGCCAGCAGGATGAGGTACGGCGGAGCAGGGACCGGGGAGCTGTTTTTT.

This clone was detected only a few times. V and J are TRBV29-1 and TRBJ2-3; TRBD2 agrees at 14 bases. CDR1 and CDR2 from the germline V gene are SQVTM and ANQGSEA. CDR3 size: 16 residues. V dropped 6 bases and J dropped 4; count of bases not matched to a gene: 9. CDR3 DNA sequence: TGCAGCGTCGACCTCGGGACTAGCGGGAGAGCAGATACGCAGTATTTT. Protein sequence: CSVDLGTSGRADTQYF.

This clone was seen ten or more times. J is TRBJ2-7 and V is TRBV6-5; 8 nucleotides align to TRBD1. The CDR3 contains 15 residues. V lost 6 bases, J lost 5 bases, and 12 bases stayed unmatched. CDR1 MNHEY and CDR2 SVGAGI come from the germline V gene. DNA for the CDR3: TGTGCCAGCAGCTACAGTTGGACAGGGAGCCACGAGCAGTACTTC. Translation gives CASSYSWTGSHEQYF.

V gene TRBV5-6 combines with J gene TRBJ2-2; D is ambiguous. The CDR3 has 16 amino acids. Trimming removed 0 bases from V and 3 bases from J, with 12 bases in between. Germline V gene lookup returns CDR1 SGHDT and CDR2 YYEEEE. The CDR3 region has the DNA TGTGCCAGCAGCTTGGATGGCACCCTAGACACCGGGGAGCTGTTTTTT. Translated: CASSLDGTLDTGELFF. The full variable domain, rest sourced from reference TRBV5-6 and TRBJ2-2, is DAGVTQSPTHLIKTRGQQVTLRCSPKSGHDTVSWYQQALGQGPQFIFQYYEEEERQRGNFPDRFSGHQFPNYSSELNVNALLLGDSALYLCASSLDGTLDTGELFFGEGSRLTVL.

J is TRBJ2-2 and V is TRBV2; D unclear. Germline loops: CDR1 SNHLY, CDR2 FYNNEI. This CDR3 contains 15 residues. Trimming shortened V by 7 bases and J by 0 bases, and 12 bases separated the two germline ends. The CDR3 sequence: CASTDTNPNTGELFF. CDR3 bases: TGTGCCAGCACCGACACCAACCCGAACACCGGGGAGCTGTTTTTT.

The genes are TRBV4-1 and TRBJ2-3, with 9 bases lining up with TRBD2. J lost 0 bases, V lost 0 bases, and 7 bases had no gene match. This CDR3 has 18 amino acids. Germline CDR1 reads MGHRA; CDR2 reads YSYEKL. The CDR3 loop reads CASSQDLAGRGSTDTQYF. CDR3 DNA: TGCGCCAGCAGCCAAGATCTAGCGGGACGAGGTAGCACAGATACGCAGTATTTT.

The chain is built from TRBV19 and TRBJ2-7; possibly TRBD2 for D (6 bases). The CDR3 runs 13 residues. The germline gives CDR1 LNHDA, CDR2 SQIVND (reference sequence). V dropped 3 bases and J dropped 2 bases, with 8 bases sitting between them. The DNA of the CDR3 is TGTGCCAGTAGTATTGCGGGGCCCTACGAGCAGTACTTC. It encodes CASSIAGPYEQYF.

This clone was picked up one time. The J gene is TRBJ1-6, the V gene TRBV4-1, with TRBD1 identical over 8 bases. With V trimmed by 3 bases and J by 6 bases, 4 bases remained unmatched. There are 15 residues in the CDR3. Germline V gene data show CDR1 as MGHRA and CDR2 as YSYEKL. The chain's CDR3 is CASSQDRASNSPLHF. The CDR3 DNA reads TGCGCCAGCAGCCAGGACAGGGCAAGTAATTCACCCCTCCACTTT.

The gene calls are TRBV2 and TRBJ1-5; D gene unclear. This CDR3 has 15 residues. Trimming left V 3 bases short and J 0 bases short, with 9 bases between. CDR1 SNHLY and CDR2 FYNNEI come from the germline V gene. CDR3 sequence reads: CASSDIDYSNQPQHF. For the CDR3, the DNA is TGTGCCAGCAGTGATATAGATTATAGCAATCAGCCCCAGCATTTT.

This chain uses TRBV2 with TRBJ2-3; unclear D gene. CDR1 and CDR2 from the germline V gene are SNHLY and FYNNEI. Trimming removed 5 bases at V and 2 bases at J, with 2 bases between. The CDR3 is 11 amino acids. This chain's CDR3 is CASSYTDTQYF. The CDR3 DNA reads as TGTGCCAGCAGTTACACAGATACGCAGTATTTT.

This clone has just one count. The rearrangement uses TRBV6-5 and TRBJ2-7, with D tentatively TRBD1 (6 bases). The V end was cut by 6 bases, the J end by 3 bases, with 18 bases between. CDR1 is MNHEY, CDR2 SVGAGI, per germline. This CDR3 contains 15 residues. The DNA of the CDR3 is TGTGCCAGCAGCCGACCTGGGACACTTCACTACGAGCAGTACTTC. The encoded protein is CASSRPGTLHYEQYF.

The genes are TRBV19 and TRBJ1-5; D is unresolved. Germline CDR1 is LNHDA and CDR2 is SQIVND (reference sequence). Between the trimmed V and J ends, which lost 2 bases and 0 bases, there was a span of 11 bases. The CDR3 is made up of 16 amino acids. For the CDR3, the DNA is TGTGCCAGTAGTATACGCAGGAAGCTTAGCAATCAGCCCCAGCATTTT. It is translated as CASSIRRKLSNQPQHF.

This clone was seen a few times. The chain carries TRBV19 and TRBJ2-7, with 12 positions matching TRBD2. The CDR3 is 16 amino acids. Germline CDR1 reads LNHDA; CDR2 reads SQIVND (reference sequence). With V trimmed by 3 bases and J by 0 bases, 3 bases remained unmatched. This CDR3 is CASSIRLAGVSYEQYF. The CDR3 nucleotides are TGTGCCAGTAGTATCCGACTAGCGGGAGTCTCCTACGAGCAGTACTTC.

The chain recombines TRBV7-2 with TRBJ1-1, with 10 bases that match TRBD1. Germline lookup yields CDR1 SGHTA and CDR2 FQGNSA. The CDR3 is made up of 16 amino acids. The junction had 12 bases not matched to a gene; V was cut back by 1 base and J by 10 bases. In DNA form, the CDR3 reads TGTGCCAGCAGCTTAGTGGGCGGACAGGGGGAGTTTAGAGCTTTCTTT. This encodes CASSLVGGQGEFRAFF. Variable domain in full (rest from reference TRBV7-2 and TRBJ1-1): GAGVSQSPSNKVTEKGKDVELRCDPISGHTALYWYRQSLGQGLEFLIYFQGNSAPDKSGLPSDRFSAERTGGSVSTLTIQRTQQEDSAVYLCASSLVGGQGEFRAFFGQGTRLTVV.

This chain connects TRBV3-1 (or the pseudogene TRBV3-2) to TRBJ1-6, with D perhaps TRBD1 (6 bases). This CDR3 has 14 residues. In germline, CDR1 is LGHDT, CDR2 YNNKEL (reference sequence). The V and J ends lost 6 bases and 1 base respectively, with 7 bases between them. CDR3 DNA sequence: TGTGCCAGCAGGGACAGATCCTATAATTCACCCCTCCACTTT. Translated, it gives CASRDRSYNSPLHF.

For the CDR3, the DNA is TGTGCCAGTAGTATTTTAGCGGGGGTCCAAAACATTCAGTACTTC. It is translated as CASSILAGVQNIQYF. J is TRBJ2-4 and V is TRBV19, with TRBD2 identical over 9 bases. This CDR3 spans 15 amino acids. The germline V gene has CDR1 LNHDA and CDR2 SQIVND (reference sequence). The V gene end was trimmed by 3 bases and the J gene end by 5 bases; junction bases not matched to a gene: 5. The whole variable domain, filled in from reference TRBV19 and TRBJ2-4, reads DGGITQSPKYLFRKEGQNVTLSCEQNLNHDAMYWYRQDPGQGLRLIYYSQIVNDFQKGDIAEGYSVSREKKESFPLTVTSAQKNPTAFYLCASSILAGVQNIQYFGAGTRLSVL.